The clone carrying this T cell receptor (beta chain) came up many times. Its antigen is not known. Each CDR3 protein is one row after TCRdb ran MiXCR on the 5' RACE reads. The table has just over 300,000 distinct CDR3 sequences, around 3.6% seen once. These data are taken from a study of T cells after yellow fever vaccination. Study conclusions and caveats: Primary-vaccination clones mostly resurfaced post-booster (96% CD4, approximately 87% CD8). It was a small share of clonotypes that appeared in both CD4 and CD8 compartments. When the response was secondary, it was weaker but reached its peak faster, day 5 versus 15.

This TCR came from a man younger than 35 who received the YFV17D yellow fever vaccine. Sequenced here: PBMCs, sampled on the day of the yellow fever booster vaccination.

CDR3 region: CASRRVGQQFF. As DNA, the CDR3 is TGTGCCAGCCGCAGGGTCGGGCAGCAGTTCTTC. The chain employs TRBV27 and TRBJ2-1, with a weak D call TRBD1 (5 bases). This CDR3 comprises 11 residues. V lost 8 bases, J lost 11 bases, and 13 bases lay in between. CDR1 and CDR2 from the germline V gene are MNHEY and SMNVEV (reference sequence).